The rows below give T cell receptor beta chains drawn from one sample of a study of beta chain features in type 1 diabetes. Clones were sequenced by immunoSEQ multiplex PCR, and TCRdb holds only the in-frame ones, with some missing. The sample consists of over 200,000 clones, roughly a tenth of them appearing once. The material sequenced was naive CD4+ T cells from blood. Receptors were obtained from a man under 40 with type 1 diabetes. CDR3s include the opening cysteine and the closing phenylalanine or tryptophan. Each record gives: J gene, V gene, D gene, clone size, CDR3 DNA, CDR3 protein. D genes are given only for firm matches. Clone size is not always given. Where it is, it says once, few, many or a class for expanded clones.

j_gene: TRBJ1-1
v_gene: TRBV14
d_gene: TRBD1
abundance: NA
CDR3nt: TGTGCCAGCAGATTATGGACAGGTCGGGGAACTGAAGCTTTCTTT
CDR3aa: CASRLWTGRGTEAFF

j_gene: TRBJ2-1
v_gene: TRBV5-1
d_gene: NA
abundance: NA
CDR3nt: TGCGCCAGCAGCTTGGGGAGATTGGGCTCCTACAATGAGCAGTTCTTC
CDR3aa: CASSLGRLGSYNEQFF

j_gene: TRBJ1-4
v_gene: TRBV7-2
d_gene: NA
abundance: NA
CDR3nt: TGTGCCAGCAGCCGCCAGGGGAGGGGTGAAAAACTGTTTTTT
CDR3aa: CASSRQGRGEKLFF

j_gene: TRBJ1-1
v_gene: TRBV18
d_gene: NA
abundance: few
CDR3nt: TGTGCCAGCTCAGGCGGGATGAACACTGAAGCTTTCTTT
CDR3aa: CASSGGMNTEAFF

j_gene: TRBJ2-7
v_gene: TRBV29-1
d_gene: NA
abundance: few
CDR3nt: TGCAGCGTAGTGACAGGCTACGAGCAGTACTTC
CDR3aa: CSVVTGYEQYF

j_gene: TRBJ1-5
v_gene: TRBV19
d_gene: NA
abundance: few
CDR3nt: TGTGCCAGTAGTATGGGATCTCTAGCATCCTATCAGCCCCAGCATTTT
CDR3aa: CASSMGSLASYQPQHF

j_gene: TRBJ2-5
v_gene: TRBV5-1
d_gene: NA
abundance: NA
CDR3nt: TGCGCCAGCTCCCGTGAGAGCCGACAGGCCCAAGAGACCCAGTACTTC
CDR3aa: CASSRESRQAQETQYF

j_gene: TRBJ1-5
v_gene: TRBV6-5
d_gene: NA
abundance: few
CDR3nt: TGTGCCAGCAGTCCCGAGGGCGCGTCGAGCCAGCCCCAGCATTTT
CDR3aa: CASSPEGASSQPQHF

j_gene: TRBJ2-5
v_gene: TRBV9
d_gene: NA
abundance: NA
CDR3nt: TGTGCCAGCAGCGTAGCTCTGGGGGCCGGGTACCAAGAGACCCAGTACTTC
CDR3aa: CASSVALGAGYQETQYF

j_gene: TRBJ2-2
v_gene: TRBV2
d_gene: TRBD2
abundance: NA
CDR3nt: TGTGCCAGCAGTGGGAGACTAGCGGCGAACACCGGGGAGCTGTTTTTT
CDR3aa: CASSGRLAANTGELFF

j_gene: TRBJ1-3
v_gene: TRBV6-5
d_gene: TRBD1
abundance: few
CDR3nt: TGTGCCAGCAAAGCCGGGACAGGGCTCGTAAACACCATATATTTT
CDR3aa: CASKAGTGLVNTIYF

j_gene: TRBJ2-1
v_gene: TRBV7-3
d_gene: TRBD2
abundance: NA
CDR3nt: TGTGCCAGCAGCCCGGGGACTACCAACAATGAGCAGTTCTTC
CDR3aa: CASSPGTTNNEQFF

j_gene: TRBJ2-7
v_gene: TRBV6-6
d_gene: TRBD2
abundance: NA
CDR3nt: TGTGCCAGCAGTTACTCCGGGGGGGGGTCTACCTACGAGCAGTACTTC
CDR3aa: CASSYSGGGSTYEQYF

j_gene: TRBJ2-7
v_gene: TRBV29-1
d_gene: NA
abundance: few
CDR3nt: TGCAGCGTTGAGGGCCCAGACAGGCTCAAGCAGTACTTC
CDR3aa: CSVEGPDRLKQYF

j_gene: TRBJ2-3
v_gene: TRBV27
d_gene: NA
abundance: few
CDR3nt: TGTGCCAGCAGCCAAGGCGTCGGACTATTCATCACAGATACGCAGTATTTT
CDR3aa: CASSQGVGLFITDTQYF

j_gene: TRBJ1-1
v_gene: TRBV30
d_gene: NA
abundance: NA
CDR3nt: TGTGCCTGGAGTGACAGGGCCGTTGGAGCTTTCTTT
CDR3aa: CAWSDRAVGAFF

j_gene: TRBJ2-3
v_gene: TRBV5-4
d_gene: TRBD2
abundance: NA
CDR3nt: TGTGCCAGCAGAGTTGGAGGGGCGGGGGAAGATACGCAGTATTTT
CDR3aa: CASRVGGAGEDTQYF

j_gene: TRBJ1-5
v_gene: TRBV19
d_gene: NA
abundance: NA
CDR3nt: TGTGCCAGTAGCACTAACAGGAATAGCAATCAGCCCCAGCATTTT
CDR3aa: CASSTNRNSNQPQHF

j_gene: TRBJ2-3
v_gene: TRBV10-3
d_gene: TRBD1
abundance: NA
CDR3nt: TGTGCCATCAGTGAGCAAGGGACAGGAACCACAGATACGCAGTATTTT
CDR3aa: CAISEQGTGTTDTQYF

j_gene: TRBJ1-5
v_gene: TRBV19
d_gene: NA
abundance: NA
CDR3nt: TGTGCCAGTAGTATACAGGCTGTCAATCAGCCCCAGCATTTT
CDR3aa: CASSIQAVNQPQHF

j_gene: TRBJ1-5
v_gene: TRBV28
d_gene: TRBD1
abundance: NA
CDR3nt: TGTGCCAGCAGCCTTCCCGGGGACAGTAACTATCAGCCCCAGCATTTT
CDR3aa: CASSLPGDSNYQPQHF

j_gene: TRBJ1-6
v_gene: TRBV14
d_gene: TRBD1
abundance: NA
CDR3nt: TGTGCCAGCAGCGCGGGGACAGGGGGACCTAATTCACCCCTCCACTTT
CDR3aa: CASSAGTGGPNSPLHF

j_gene: TRBJ2-7
v_gene: TRBV7-9
d_gene: TRBD1
abundance: NA
CDR3nt: TGTGCCAGCAGCTCTCCAGGGGGACAGACCTACGAGCAGTACTTC
CDR3aa: CASSSPGGQTYEQYF

j_gene: TRBJ2-2
v_gene: TRBV11-2
d_gene: NA
abundance: few
CDR3nt: TGTGCCAGCAGCTTAGTAGTGACAGGCGGCACCGGGGAGCTGTTTTTT
CDR3aa: CASSLVVTGGTGELFF

j_gene: TRBJ2-1
v_gene: TRBV7-9
d_gene: NA
abundance: NA
CDR3nt: TGTGCCAGCAGTCCACATGGGGGGGCCGTTTGGAATGAGCAGTTCTTC
CDR3aa: CASSPHGGAVWNEQFF

j_gene: TRBJ2-1
v_gene: TRBV29-1
d_gene: TRBD2
abundance: few
CDR3nt: TGCAGCGTCCGGCCAGCGGGGAACAATGAGCAGTTCTTC
CDR3aa: CSVRPAGNNEQFF

j_gene: TRBJ2-7
v_gene: TRBV2
d_gene: TRBD1
abundance: few
CDR3nt: TGTGCCAGCAGCGGTACAGGGGGCCCCTCCTACGAGCAGTACTTC
CDR3aa: CASSGTGGPSYEQYF

j_gene: TRBJ2-5
v_gene: TRBV4-1
d_gene: NA
abundance: NA
CDR3nt: TGCGCCAGCAGCCAAGAAAATCGAGGGGAGACCCAGTACTTC
CDR3aa: CASSQENRGETQYF

j_gene: TRBJ2-1
v_gene: TRBV19
d_gene: NA
abundance: NA
CDR3nt: TGTGCCAGTAGTACGGGACAAAAAACTTACAATGAGCAGTTCTTC
CDR3aa: CASSTGQKTYNEQFF

j_gene: TRBJ2-5
v_gene: TRBV11-2
d_gene: NA
abundance: NA
CDR3nt: TGTGCCAGCAGCGCCTCTCCCCTGGCGGGATTAACCCAGTACTTC
CDR3aa: CASSASPLAGLTQYF

j_gene: TRBJ2-1
v_gene: TRBV5-8
d_gene: TRBD1
abundance: few
CDR3nt: TGTGCCAGCAGCTTGCCGGGACAGAACAATGAGCAGTTCTTC
CDR3aa: CASSLPGQNNEQFF

j_gene: TRBJ2-7
v_gene: TRBV4-2
d_gene: NA
abundance: NA
CDR3nt: TGTGCCAGCAGCCAAGACTCTCTACGTGCCGAGCAGTACTTC
CDR3aa: CASSQDSLRAEQYF

j_gene: TRBJ1-2
v_gene: TRBV5-4
d_gene: TRBD1
abundance: NA
CDR3nt: TGTGCCAGCAGCTTATTTTTACAGGGGCTCCATGGCTACACCTTC
CDR3aa: CASSLFLQGLHGYTF

j_gene: TRBJ1-2
v_gene: TRBV18
d_gene: NA
abundance: few
CDR3nt: TGTGCCAGCTCACCACCCGGGTTCTATTGGTTCACCTTC
CDR3aa: CASSPPGFYWFTF

j_gene: TRBJ1-6
v_gene: TRBV29-1
d_gene: NA
abundance: NA
CDR3nt: TGCAGCGTTGGGAGCTCCTATAATTCACCCCTCCACTTT
CDR3aa: CSVGSSYNSPLHF

j_gene: TRBJ2-2
v_gene: TRBV19
d_gene: TRBD1
abundance: NA
CDR3nt: TGTGCCAGTAGTATGGCCGGGACAGCGAACACCGGGGAGCTGTTTTTT
CDR3aa: CASSMAGTANTGELFF

j_gene: TRBJ2-1
v_gene: TRBV18
d_gene: TRBD2
abundance: NA
CDR3nt: TGTGCCAGCTCACCAACTAGCGGGGGGGAAAGGATCTTC
CDR3aa: CASSPTSGGERIF

j_gene: TRBJ2-1
v_gene: TRBV6-5
d_gene: NA
abundance: NA
CDR3nt: TGTGCCAGCAGTTATAAGGGGGGGCCTATTAATGAGCAGTTCTTC
CDR3aa: CASSYKGGPINEQFF

j_gene: TRBJ2-5
v_gene: TRBV4-1
d_gene: TRBD1
abundance: NA
CDR3nt: TGCGCCAGCAGCCAAGATGACAGGGGAGAGACCCAGTACTTC
CDR3aa: CASSQDDRGETQYF

j_gene: TRBJ2-3
v_gene: TRBV5-1
d_gene: TRBD2
abundance: NA
CDR3nt: TGCGCCAGCAGCTTCTCCATAGCGGGGGGGCAGGGCACAGATACGCAGTATTTT
CDR3aa: CASSFSIAGGQGTDTQYF

j_gene: TRBJ2-1
v_gene: TRBV7-9
d_gene: TRBD2
abundance: NA
CDR3nt: TGTGCCAGCAGCTTTACCGGGACTAGCGGGGGATACAATGAGCAGTTCTTC
CDR3aa: CASSFTGTSGGYNEQFF

j_gene: TRBJ2-7
v_gene: TRBV4-3
d_gene: NA
abundance: NA
CDR3nt: TGCGCCAGCAGCCTACGTCTATTTCGAGACCCAGACATTAGCGAGCAGTACTTC
CDR3aa: CASSLRLFRDPDISEQYF

j_gene: TRBJ2-1
v_gene: TRBV7-9
d_gene: TRBD2
abundance: NA
CDR3nt: TGTGCCAGCATCCCGGCGGGGACTAGCGTCCGTGAGCAGTTCTTC
CDR3aa: CASIPAGTSVREQFF

j_gene: TRBJ2-3
v_gene: TRBV28
d_gene: NA
abundance: few
CDR3nt: TGTGCCAGCAGGCAAGGGGGAGAGGTAGATACGCAGTATTTT
CDR3aa: CASRQGGEVDTQYF

j_gene: TRBJ1-1
v_gene: TRBV4-1
d_gene: NA
abundance: NA
CDR3nt: TGCGCCAGCAGCCAAGATAATCCCCTCCTGAACACTGAAGCTTTCTTT
CDR3aa: CASSQDNPLLNTEAFF

j_gene: TRBJ1-6
v_gene: TRBV27
d_gene: TRBD1
abundance: NA
CDR3nt: TGTGCCAGCAGTGCTCCCGGGACAGACCAACCACCAATTTCACCCCTCCACTTT
CDR3aa: CASSAPGTDQPPISPLHF

j_gene: TRBJ2-1
v_gene: TRBV4-1
d_gene: TRBD2
abundance: NA
CDR3nt: TGCGCCAGCAGACACCCGGGGAGGGGAATTTACAATGAGCAGTTCTTC
CDR3aa: CASRHPGRGIYNEQFF

j_gene: TRBJ2-3
v_gene: TRBV9
d_gene: NA
abundance: few
CDR3nt: TGTGCCAGCAGCGCTGCCGTGAGAACAGATACGCAGTATTTT
CDR3aa: CASSAAVRTDTQYF

j_gene: TRBJ1-1
v_gene: TRBV5-1
d_gene: NA
abundance: NA
CDR3nt: TGCGCCAGCAGCTTAACACAGCAAGACACTGAAGCTTTCTTT
CDR3aa: CASSLTQQDTEAFF

j_gene: TRBJ2-3
v_gene: TRBV5-1
d_gene: NA
abundance: NA
CDR3nt: TGCGCCAGCAGCTTGGCAACTAGCACAGATACGCAGTATTTT
CDR3aa: CASSLATSTDTQYF

j_gene: TRBJ1-3
v_gene: TRBV4-3
d_gene: NA
abundance: once
CDR3nt: TGCGCCAGCAGCCAAGCAGTCAGGGCTGGAAACACCATATATTTT
CDR3aa: CASSQAVRAGNTIYF